This T cell receptor (beta chain) is drawn from a study of CD8 T cells in Susac syndrome. General study results and limits: Regarding the TCR sequencing and HLA analysis, the study admitted that a relatively small number of individuals were involved.

An amount of RNA that ranged from roughly 0.45 to 1 ug was reverse transcribed with random hexamers. A multiplex approach, immunoSEQ multiplex PCR, amplified TCR beta CDR3 across 54 Vbeta and 13 Jbeta. Each CDR3 protein gets one entry after TCRdb re-called the immunoSEQ multiplex PCR reads with MiXCR. The table lists some 300,000 distinct CDR3 sequences, 89% of them singletons. While CD8+ and CD4+ T cells were isolated negatively, TEMRA cells were enriched by FACS. Germline loops: CDR1 SGHRS, CDR2 YFSETQ. V lost 4 bases and J lost 4; bases outside the gene matches: 9. This CDR3 has 15 amino acids. This clonotype has just one count. As yet, its antigen is unknown.

Sequencing was done on a sample of CD8+ T cells from PBMCs. The TCR comes from a human donor with multiple sclerosis. The V gene is TRBV5-1, the J gene TRBJ2-7; 9 nucleotides match TRBD2. CDR3 sequence (DNA): TGCGCCAGCAGCGCGGGCGGGAGGGCCGGATACGAGCAGTACTTC. This sequence encodes CASSAGGRAGYEQYF.